Following are 2 T cell receptor beta chains from one sample sequenced in a study of neurological immune-mediated disorders. TCRdb analysed the 5' RACE reads with MiXCR anew, one entry per CDR3 protein. The sample has some 31,000 distinct CDR3 sequences, approximately 4.2% seen once. Sequenced: PBMCs. These TCRs come from a man between 18 and 35 years old in good health.

This clonotype was recorded many times. The chain employs TRBV5-1 and TRBJ2-2, with 8 bases aligning to TRBD1. Trimming at V came to 4 bases and at J to 4 bases, leaving 6 bases not matched to a gene. This CDR3 comprises 15 residues. CDR1 and CDR2 (germline): SGHRS, YFSETQ. Here the CDR3 reads CASSVFRGPTGELFF. The DNA for the CDR3 is TGCGCCAGCAGCGTATTCAGGGGGCCCACCGGGGAGCTGTTTTTT.

This clonotype showed up many times. The rearrangement links TRBV11-2 to TRBJ2-3; no clear D. Trimming took off 5 bases at V and 4 bases at J, with 13 bases between the two ends. CDR1 is SGHAT and CDR2 is FQNNGV in the germline V gene. The CDR3 runs to 14 residues. The CDR3 protein is CASSPNIAPDTQYF. The CDR3, as DNA: TGTGCCAGCAGCCCAAATATCGCACCAGATACGCAGTATTTT. The full variable domain, in which reference TRBV11-2 and TRBJ2-3 provide the parts outside the CDR3, is EAGVAQSPRYKIIEKRQSVAFWCNPISGHATLYWYQQILGQGPKLLIQFQNNGVVDDSQLPKDRFSAERLKGVDSTLKIQPAKLEDSAVYLCASSPNIAPDTQYFGPGTRLTVL.